This T cell receptor beta chain was observed in a study of cytomegalovirus exposure and HLA in healthy donors (TCRdb year 2017). For context, the study as a whole: According to an earlier analysis of 587 of the donors, about 179 million T cells yielded 117 million unique TCR beta sequences and about 300 Gb of sequence data. Roughly 300 gigabases of sequencing data and around 85 million unique TCR sequences made up an early release that covered over 550 HLA-typed donors. Of the 300 to 500 genotyped donors, 65% to 90% were placed in the genetic ancestry cluster associated with self-reported Caucasian donors. The study aimed to test whether cataloging public T cell receptors could reveal signatures of past pathogen exposure. The study profiled the T cell repertoires of 550 to 700 subjects by immunosequencing and related them to cytomegalovirus serostatus. Besides the first cohort of around 700 subjects, a separate validation cohort made up of 120 or so different subjects was used. The study combined high-throughput TCR immunosequencing, statistical association of individual TCRs with disease status, and machine learning to predict cytomegalovirus infection status. To study patterns of TCR occurrence, a later analysis re-analyzed previously published TCR beta repertoires from under 750 donors and added high-resolution HLA genotyping. Rather than using new phenotypic data, the later analysis identified candidate immune exposures from TCR beta sequences and from how often those sequences occurred across donors. To decide whether each TCR beta V gene segment behaved as functional or pseudogenic, an earlier analysis of some 600 of the donors relied on high-throughput TCR beta sequencing. Donor age, sex, ethnicity and CMV serostatus were compiled alongside the repertoire data. In a later genetic analysis, genome-wide SNP genotypes for about three fifths of the roughly 670 donors were used, and that subset was treated as a discovery cohort. All discovery cohort repertoires had been generated using a single sequencing platform. Class I and class II HLA loci were covered by the typing at four-digit resolution. Typing coverage varied by locus: roughly 620-640 donors for A, B, C, DRB1 and DQB1; roughly 500 for DQA1; more than 600 for DPA1; 450 to 480 for DPB1. Several DR-DQ haplotypes were treated as single units for association and clustering because of strong linkage in the cohort. On average, roughly 200,000 unique TCR beta nucleotide sequences were sequenced per donor among a few hundred genotyped donors of the cohort, with 15% to 20% of those sequences being non-productive.

As to this clone: Its antigen is still unknown. Base qualities were left out, and no much larger clone turns up one base away.

Library preparation used the immunoSEQ multiplex PCR assay. For the multiplex PCR, a mixture combining 60 forward primers for TCR Vbeta segments and 13 reverse primers for TCR Jbeta segments was used. A multiplex PCR assay on genomic DNA amplified the CDR3 region of rearranged TCR beta genes. The amplified TCR beta libraries were sequenced on the Illumina HiSeq System as 87-base-pair reads. On the study's bioinformatics: Across the 640 or so repertoires, a later analysis counted 78 million or so unique TCR beta chains, 9.5 million to 13 million of which were shared by at least two donors. To remove PCR and sequencing errors, raw reads were error-corrected and collapsed into unique sequences using a nearest-neighbor algorithm that merged closely related sequences. CDR3 sequences were aligned to IMGT reference sequences to assign V, D and J gene segments. For a sequence to be retained, a match of at least six nucleotides to both a V gene segment and a J gene segment was required. Rearrangements were called productive when the CDR3 lacked stop codons and stayed in frame with V and J; all others were non-productive. Following IMGT convention, CDR3 was defined as the stretch from the second conserved V-encoded cysteine to the conserved J-encoded phenylalanine. Sequences without an unambiguous match to a single V gene segment were excluded from the earlier analysis of several hundred of the donors. An earlier analysis of 550 to 650 of the donors classified V segments as functional when productive rearrangements were above 56.7% and as segregating when the standard deviation between donors was above 5%. To diagnose cytomegalovirus status from the catalog of TCR beta chain sequences, a statistical classification framework was built. V and J gene assignment, in a later analysis, came from comparing TCR nucleotide sequences with IMGT/GENE-DB human TR gene sequences. Using the TCRdist pipeline, a later analysis assigned CDR3 sequences along with most-parsimonious VDJ recombination scenarios. In a later analysis, every TCR beta chain was defined by the combination of its CDR3 amino acid sequence and its V-gene family, and reads without a unique V-gene family were dropped. A later analysis removed 450 to 600 highly shared, low-generation-probability nucleotide sequences to deal with suspected cross-contamination and a sequencing artifact. In a later analysis, a clonal expansion index was calculated for each public chain from normalized within-repertoire ranks of inferred template counts. Generation probabilities in a later analysis came from a VDJ recombination model fitted to out-of-frame rearrangements, and those results were checked against IGoR. In a later analysis, hypergeometric tests were used to score TCR-TCR, TCR-HLA and TCR-CMV co-occurrence, with a repertoire-size bias correction applied to TCR pairs. False discovery rates were estimated in a later analysis by permuting HLA or CMV assignments 20 times. A later analysis grouped co-occurring TCRs with DBSCAN, adding TCRdist sequence similarity when clustering within HLA-allele-positive subsets. Repertoires with fewer than 30,000 or more than 120,000 public chains, plus five repertoires with anomalous nucleotide sharing, were excluded from co-occurrence clustering. TCRdb mirrors the immuneACCESS table, restricted to in-frame sequences. Some clones are absent from its copies; in checked studies, under half trace to an unresolved V gene, and the reason for the others is unknown. V, J and clone size were drawn from that table, and D and trimming were deduced from the DNA. The table for this sample lists some 200,000 clones; 70% to 85% of them were counted only once. The top ten constitute over 0.5% of the sample.

The CDR3 starts with the cysteine, ends with the phenylalanine, and has 15 residues. Left in the record is the CDR3 DNA by itself, 45 bases read in frame from the first base. The germline V gene provides CDR1 SQVTM and CDR2 ANQGSEA. The V and J ends are trimmed by 7 bases and 1 base, leaving 19 bases between them. In total, 500 to 700 healthy bone marrow donors made up the cohort. At the time of sampling, all cohort members were nominally healthy, though unrecorded immune exposures were likely present. The donor tested CMV seronegative, placing the donor among the roughly 340 seronegative members of the cohort. Each donor provided a peripheral blood sample, and peripheral blood mononuclear cells were used for TCR beta sequencing. The Qiagen DNeasy Blood Extraction Kit was used to extract genomic DNA from the blood cell samples. Overall study results and their limits: According to a later genetic analysis, donors in an Asian-associated ancestry cluster had fewer N-insertions in productive TCRs than the roughly 660-donor mean. According to a later analysis, most CMV-associated TCR beta chains appeared to be HLA-restricted, and the HLA associations seemed to be driven largely by CMV exposure. This cohort had only TCR beta chains sequenced, and the lack of alpha or paired-chain data limited which features could be detected. Across donors, most TCR sequences were observed very rarely, whereas some public TCRs were present in many individuals. In vitro tests confirmed that a few of the cytomegalovirus-associated TCR beta chains recognize cytomegalovirus antigens. The authors suggested that the approach could potentially be generalized to other disease states and immunological phenotypes. Because counts were too low, about 15 rarely observed V segments, including chromosome 9 orphons, were left out of the earlier analysis of 500 to 750 of the donors. In an earlier analysis of 587 of the donors, most TCR beta V segments appeared in productive rearrangements about 90% or about 30% of the time, broadly matching IMGT annotations. The presence/absence analyses assumed that sequencing depth was roughly uniform across donors, and that assumption may not be true. The classifier was reported to diagnose cytomegalovirus status with high specificity and sensitivity in both the original and validation cohorts. The study gave a list of 150 to 200 TCR beta chains associated with cytomegalovirus. HLA typing was unavailable for some donors at each locus, so association tests used only the typed subset. An association between a missense DCLRE1C variant and V-gene and J-gene trimming of TCR beta chains was found in a later genetic analysis and replicated in an independent cohort. A further reported finding was that TCR beta sequences accurately predicted the HLA-A and HLA-B alleles for most subjects in the first cohort. Some IMGT-functional V segments, including TRBV6-2 and TRBV6-3, could not be distinguished by the 87-base-pair reads and were therefore excluded. A cluster of highly shared sequence variants was judged likely to represent a technical artifact of the sequencing pipeline. Linkage disequilibrium might explain the correlated functional status among segregating V segments, but an unknown experimental factor could not be excluded. Compared with equally common non-associated chains, HLA-associated TCR beta chains in a later analysis were more clonally expanded and had lower generation probabilities. For the cohort, immune exposure information was limited to CMV serostatus. In a later analysis, more than 15,000 TCR beta sequences were associated with specific HLA alleles at a false discovery rate of 0.05. In a later analysis, several top co-occurrence clusters were reported to appear linked to parvovirus B19, influenza, CMV and Epstein-Barr virus. Assigning TCR associations to individual alleles was difficult when HLA alleles, especially DR and DQ, strongly co-occurred. In a later analysis, the rate of TCR association differed among HLA loci, with DRB1 alleles having the most associated TCRs and HLA-C alleles having the fewest.

The specimen was PBMCs. The receptor was derived from a woman aged 40 to 49 in good health and CMV-seronegative. The chain joins TRBV29-1 to TRBJ1-1; matching of 5 bases hints at TRBD1 as the D gene. The CDR3 sequence is CSARLMGGRNTEAFF. The sequence in DNA is TGCAGCGCCCGGTTAATGGGGGGAAGGAACACTGAAGCTTTCTTT.